This T cell receptor beta chain is drawn from a study of blood T cell repertoires in COVID-19. Turning to the study itself: Researchers got acute and convalescent COVID-19 samples from the United States, Italy and Spain.

In the original processing: Reference gene primer amplification gave nucleated cell count estimates. Clones were sequenced by immunoSEQ multiplex PCR, and TCRdb holds only the in-frame ones, with some missing. The V and J calls and the clone size are those of that table, but D and trimming were determined from the DNA. The table records approximately 140,000 clones, over 65% of them present only once. J gave up 5 bases and V 5 bases, and 12 bases lay outside the gene matches. The CDR3 is 17 amino acids. Germline V gives CDR1 ENHRY, CDR2 SYGVKD. Sample: peripheral blood. The chain carries TRBV10-3 and TRBJ2-2; TRBD2 agrees at 9 bases. This sequence originates from a man between 65 and 85 years old with acute or convalescent COVID-19. The CDR3 DNA reads TGTGCCATCAGTTCCTCAGGATCTAGCGGGGTTACCGGGGAGCTGTTTTTT. It is translated as CAISSSGSSGVTGELFF.